These 3 T cell receptor beta chains came from one sample sequenced in a study of vaccination and CD4 T cells after COVID-19. The Oncomine TCR Beta short-read assay generated sequence data from the DNA of cultured CD4+ T cells. TCRdb called the PCR reads again in MiXCR, with one record for every CDR3 protein. The profile covers 14,000 to 15,000 distinct CDR3 sequences, with about half appearing a single time and approximately 12% taken by the ten largest. Their target antigens are unknown. Treatment given: roughly 10-day PBMC culture with coronavirus spike peptide pools or control peptides (ViraFEST assay). The material sequenced was CD4+ T cells from blood, cultured in vitro. These receptors all come from a human donor who had recovered from COVID-19.

The table lists this clonotype with a few counts. This chain connects TRBV7-2 to TRBJ1-5; D not certain. Germline CDR1 reads SGHTA; CDR2 reads FQGNSA. Trimming took 6 bases from V and 3 from J, leaving 12 bases between them. The CDR3 extends over 14 amino acids. CDR3 bases: TGTGCCAGCAGTAAAGGACGGATCAATCAGCCCCAGCATTTT. Translated, it gives CASSKGRINQPQHF.

This rearrangement joins TRBV6-2 or TRBV6-3 to TRBJ2-1; TRBD2 is a possible D gene (5 bases). CDR3 length equals 13 residues. From germline, CDR1 is MNHEY and CDR2 SVGEGT. V was cut by 9 bases and J by 4 bases, with 13 bases left in between. As DNA, the CDR3 is TGTGCCAGTGGCCGGGGAGCATACAATGAGCAGTTCTTC. Translating gives CASGRGAYNEQFF.

The V and J genes are TRBV7-6 and TRBJ2-5; TRBD2 matches at 7 bases. The CDR3 extends over 18 amino acids. The V segment lost 5 bases and the J segment 1 base; nucleotides outside the gene matches: 16. Germline V gives CDR1 SGHVS, CDR2 FNYEAQ. The DNA for the CDR3 is TGTGCCAGCAGCAGCGGCTTCTGGACTAGTGCGAGCCAAGAGACCCAGTACTTC. Its translation: CASSSGFWTSASQETQYF.